Listed below are T cell receptor beta chains from one sample, sequenced in a study of OX40 agonist ivuxolimab in advanced cancers. The assay was immunoSEQ multiplex PCR, and TCRdb's table has in-frame clones only and misses some. The sample records 65,000 to 80,000 clones, 85% to 90% being singletons. The sample was CD4+ or CD8+ T cells sorted from blood, taken in a trial of the OX40 agonist ivuxolimab. The receptor source for this set is an adult with an advanced solid tumor such as melanoma, head and neck, liver or kidney cancer. The CDR3 runs from the conserved cysteine through the conserved F or W.

v_call: TRBV6-4; j_call: TRBJ1-6; cdr3_aa: CASSELRSYNSPLHF
v_call: TRBV6-1; j_call: TRBJ1-1; cdr3_aa: CASRQAGVPNTEAFF
v_call: TRBV7-8; j_call: TRBJ1-1; cdr3_aa: CASSLGAANGRTEAFF
v_call: TRBV28; j_call: TRBJ1-1; cdr3_aa: CASSLYRERAFF
v_call: TRBV5-1; j_call: TRBJ2-5; cdr3_aa: CASSPPGGGQETQYF
v_call: TRBV7-2; j_call: TRBJ1-2; cdr3_aa: CASSYSNYGYTF
v_call: TRBV6-1; j_call: TRBJ2-7; cdr3_aa: CASSDPGYEQYF
v_call: TRBV7-2; j_call: TRBJ2-5; cdr3_aa: CASSLEWNQETQYF
v_call: TRBV18; j_call: TRBJ1-2; cdr3_aa: CASSPDREYGYTF
v_call: TRBV5-4; j_call: TRBJ1-5; cdr3_aa: CASSLTPNQPQHF
v_call: TRBV5-1; j_call: TRBJ1-5; cdr3_aa: CASSLMGDQPQHF
v_call: TRBV6-6; j_call: TRBJ1-1; cdr3_aa: CASSYDWDRVPEAFF
v_call: TRBV7-2; j_call: TRBJ2-6; cdr3_aa: CASSPQIFSGANVLTF
v_call: TRBV19; j_call: TRBJ1-2; cdr3_aa: CASRDRGTTGGYTF
v_call: TRBV4-3; j_call: TRBJ2-3; cdr3_aa: CASSPRGGASGGDTQYF
v_call: TRBV18; j_call: TRBJ1-3; cdr3_aa: CASSPGQTSGNTIYF
v_call: TRBV10-3; j_call: TRBJ1-2; cdr3_aa: CAISAATGMDYGYTF
v_call: TRBV18; j_call: TRBJ2-3; cdr3_aa: CASSPRQGITDTQYF
v_call: TRBV5-1; j_call: TRBJ1-6; cdr3_aa: CASTRTGDSSYNSPLHF
v_call: TRBV5-1; j_call: -; cdr3_aa: CASSLRVVDDSSYEQYF
v_call: TRBV6-1; j_call: TRBJ1-4; cdr3_aa: CASVLVGTEKLFF
v_call: TRBV29-1; j_call: TRBJ1-1; cdr3_aa: CSAQGGGRIEAFF
v_call: TRBV4-3; j_call: TRBJ1-1; cdr3_aa: CASSRTEMNTEAFF
v_call: TRBV2; j_call: TRBJ1-5; cdr3_aa: CASSGQGLSNQPQHF
v_call: TRBV5-6; j_call: TRBJ1-5; cdr3_aa: CASSLRRGNQPQHF
v_call: TRBV5-4; j_call: TRBJ2-7; cdr3_aa: CASSLGSSYEQYF
v_call: TRBV5-1; j_call: TRBJ2-3; cdr3_aa: CASSLAGQGGADTQYF
v_call: TRBV2; j_call: TRBJ1-1; cdr3_aa: CASRTQVSTEAFF
v_call: TRBV6-6; j_call: TRBJ2-3; cdr3_aa: CASRPSRGRTQYF
v_call: TRBV1; j_call: TRBJ1-2; cdr3_aa: CTSSRGLDGYTF
v_call: TRBV7-9; j_call: TRBJ1-3; cdr3_aa: CASTTDRGGNTIYF
v_call: TRBV18; j_call: TRBJ1-2; cdr3_aa: CASSRGSGGLYGYTF
v_call: TRBV10-3; j_call: TRBJ2-3; cdr3_aa: CAISESAANGGLTDTQYF
v_call: TRBV19; j_call: TRBJ1-2; cdr3_aa: CASSIAGQTSDFPYGYTF
v_call: TRBV18; j_call: TRBJ1-1; cdr3_aa: CASSPGGGSTEAFF
v_call: TRBV7-2; j_call: TRBJ1-2; cdr3_aa: CASSLDYRGLGGYTF
v_call: TRBV6-1; j_call: TRBJ1-3; cdr3_aa: CASSGAKTGVRGNTIYF